Sequencing of this T cell receptor (beta chain) was carried out in a study of blood T cells in healthy people across ages (dated by TCRdb to between 2014 and 2016). As for the study more broadly: In model experiments, template switching captured about one uniquely barcoded TCR beta cDNA molecule for every two T cells. Age-related changes in TCR beta repertoire diversity were measured in the study by deep sequencing normalized with unique cDNA molecular identifiers. The donors were divided into four age groups: young (average 16 years), middle-aged (almost 40), aged (62) and long-lived (more than 75). Two additional independent replicas of 1 million unique cDNA reads from the same blood draw were analyzed for two donors (one aged 18 to 29 and one aged 80 or older). Points the paper makes about the study in general: Estimates of total diversity based on one million sequenced T cells were regarded as lower bounds and as underestimates. As age increased, observed TCR beta diversity per million T cells dropped in a roughly linear way, and a significant reduction was already evident by age about 40. Compared with the aged group, the long-lived group had more naive CD4+ T cells, fewer expanded clones and increased TCR diversity, suggesting age selection. Conclusive comparison of naive and antigen-experienced compartments was prevented by the profiling of bulk unsorted PBMCs. Because the CMV infection status of the donors was unknown, age-related changes in expanded clonotypes may potentially have been confounded. A strong correlation was found between observed TCR beta diversity and the percentage of naive T cells measured by flow cytometry.

Systemically healthy Caucasian individuals from Russia, 35 to 50 in total and aged roughly 6 to 100 years, were included as donors. Each donor gave 8 to 10 milliliters of peripheral blood, drawn into EDTA-treated Vacutainer tubes. Ficoll-Paque density-gradient centrifugation was used to isolate PBMCs, with at least 6.5 million per sample. Trizol reagent was used to extract total RNA from the PBMCs, yielding at least 5 micrograms per sample. Naive CD45RAhigh/CD27high T cell percentages were measured by flow cytometry on a PBMC aliquot from every donor. CDR3 length: 14 amino acids, cysteine to phenylalanine. Only the CDR3 part of the read is kept: 42 bases, read in frame from the first base. The germline V gene yields SGHTA for CDR1 and FQGNSA for CDR2. Libraries came from 5' RACE. The instrument was an Illumina HiSeq 2500. A second PCR of about 6 to 11 cycles was performed with a sample-barcoded 5' primer and a J-beta primer mix. A unique molecular identifier was introduced onto each TCR beta cDNA molecule by a template-switch 5' adaptor carrying 12 random nucleotides. Each sample yielded at least 2.5 million CDR3-containing paired-end reads. All of the RNA was converted into first-strand cDNA using the Mint cDNA synthesis kit, with a TRBC-specific oligonucleotide serving as the primer. All cDNA was treated with uracil-DNA glycosylase and then went through a first 18-cycle PCR with the universal primers M1SS and BC2_uni_R. Per the original workflow: Each sample was normalized by randomly selecting 1 million high-quality reads, each carrying a distinct molecular identifier. Instead of being binned into consensus sequences, reads with shared molecular identifiers were discarded. MiTCR, set to a Q25 quality threshold and the strictest error-elimination algorithm, was used for CDR3 identification, clonotype clustering and error correction. A nonparametric unseen species model using Euler transformation provided a lower-bound estimate of total TCR beta diversity. TCRdb applied fastp at Q25 and MiXCR to the public reads, then kept only in-frame beta chains. When rows share a CDR3 protein, they turn into one entry using the most common DNA and genes. The V and J calls shown here were made by TCRdb, not taken from the authors' results. The sample includes around 820,000 distinct CDR3 sequences, with around 25% observed a single time. The ten largest clones capture 3.7% of the sample.

This clonotype appeared a few times. Its antigen is unknown. No base qualities exist here, and no much larger clone lies one base off it. These data were also reused for a study on T cells of mothers and their children. The second paper further reports: Donors were nine systemically healthy Caucasian individuals: three mothers and their six children. cDNA synthesis used all of the extracted RNA, with about 1.5 ug of RNA in each 15 ul reaction. Sample barcodes and 2-4 random nucleotides were added via the M1S primer in the second PCR. Over 9.5 million TCR beta CDR3 reads were obtained for each mother, and 2.5 million to 3 million reads were obtained for each child. Thymic selection shapes the output of TCR recombination in a similar way in related and unrelated pairs, and inherited differences have a minor effect. Related mother-child pairs always showed normalized repertoire overlap that was slightly higher than in unrelated mother-child pairs, though the difference was never significant. With a sensitivity of about 100 clones per million clonotypes, no persistent microchimeric T cell clones were detected. The study used deep NGS to compare TCR beta repertoires of mothers and children, seeking features distinguishing related mother-child pairs from unrelated individuals. Mothers averaged roughly 40 +/- 4 years of age and children averaged about 10 +/- 4 years. After adapter ligation was performed with NEBNext reagents, the libraries were sequenced on an Illumina HiSeq 2000 with 100+100 nt paired-end reads. To prevent cross-contamination, the mother and child libraries were prepared one month apart and sequenced in separate runs. Between roughly 450,000 and 2,200,000 distinct TCR beta clonotypes were identified per donor. Naive TCR beta clonotypes were estimated from low-frequency clonotypes matched to each donor's FACS-determined naive share, without sorting.

The sequence derives from a boy between 10 and 17 years old in good health. The chain uses TRBV7-2 and TRBJ2-1, with a weak D call of TRBD1 (5 bases match). Judging by the DNA end, TRBJ2-5 fits better; the J call may be wrong. The sequencing sample was made of blood. The CDR3 is CASSLRGRMETQYF. DNA sequence: TGTGCCAGCAGCTTAAGGGGCAGGATGGAGACCCAGTACTTC.